Listed below are T cell receptor beta chains from one sample, sequenced in a study of T cell repertoires in cytomegalovirus infection. TCRdb analysed the reads with MiXCR anew, one entry per CDR3 protein. The sample holds 740,000 or so distinct CDR3 sequences; 35% to 40% are singletons and the top ten take around 2.8%. Sequenced material: PBMCs. All receptors come from a human donor in good health (CMV status not recorded). Some clones in this sample may be carry-over from other donors' samples. Each CDR3 is given with its conserved first and last residue. Some rows mark clone size as missing; the rest say once, few, many or name a class of expanded clone.

TRBV28,TRBJ1-1,few,CASSRGSAFF
TRBV27,TRBJ1-2,few,CASSPTGGAGYGYTF
TRBV19,TRBJ1-4,few,CASSKQGGLFF
TRBV28,TRBJ2-7,few,CASSNRGLEQYF
TRBV24-1,TRBJ1-1,-,CATSDSDRQNTEAFF
TRBV12-3/TRBV12-4,TRBJ2-1,few,CASSLRRYNEQFF
TRBV30,TRBJ2-5,few,CAWRWAGARETQYF
TRBV11-2,TRBJ2-1,-,CASSSPRTSGLYNEQFF
TRBV6-1,TRBJ2-6,many,CASRRVGANVLTF
TRBV12-3/TRBV12-4,TRBJ2-3,few,CATGGGGSTDTQYF
TRBV12-3/TRBV12-4,TRBJ1-2,few,CASRAGALWGYTF
TRBV7-2,TRBJ2-3,-,CASSLGWPPVTQYF
TRBV7-9,TRBJ2-5,many,CASRSQGTVEGETQYF
TRBV4-1,TRBJ1-1,-,CASSPRTGRESEAFF
TRBV5-6,TRBJ2-3,-,CASSVRVDTQYF
TRBV7-2,TRBJ1-1,many,CASSKWTGQGTEAFF
TRBV19,TRBJ1-2,-,CASRRTGGNSAGYTF
TRBV19,TRBJ2-2,-,CASSIDRSSTGELFF
TRBV20-1,TRBJ1-2,-,CSARGRDRGSNYGYTF
TRBV6-2/TRBV6-3,TRBJ1-1,-,CASSLEDNALGTEAFF
TRBV6-1,TRBJ2-2,many,CASSPLAGGPNTGELFF
TRBV20-1,TRBJ2-2,many,CSASRTGDTGELFF
TRBV7-9,TRBJ2-1,-,CASSLAGKPNEQFF
TRBV7-9,TRBJ1-2,few,CASSLAAGRGTRGYTF
TRBV28,TRBJ2-1,-,CASSLSLAGVGEQFF
TRBV5-4,TRBJ2-1,few,CASSWEAHEQFF
TRBV19,TRBJ1-1,-,CASSIPWTGGTEAFF
TRBV2,TRBJ1-5,-,CASSREGTAYQPQHF
TRBV27,TRBJ1-6,-,CASSLLGQGAYNSPLHF
TRBV7-8,TRBJ2-3,many,CASSLEIVGTVSSTDTQYF
TRBV23-1,TRBJ2-7,-,CASSQPGQGLYEQYF
TRBV5-5,TRBJ2-7,many,CASSGAGVTYEQYF
TRBV6-5,TRBJ2-7,-,CASSYGTGSGEQYF
TRBV7-9,TRBJ1-1,-,CASSRDRGRGRQTEAFF
TRBV28,TRBJ1-1,-,CASSYHRRNTEAFF
TRBV12-3/TRBV12-4,TRBJ2-3,-,CASSGIVQDTQYF
TRBV12-3/TRBV12-4,TRBJ1-2,few,CASSLVGQGGFWNGYTF
TRBV4-2,TRBJ1-2,-,CASSQQGFYYGYTF
TRBV9,TRBJ2-6,few,CASSVEGGGVSGANVLTF
TRBV7-6,TRBJ2-1,many,CASSLGTGSSYNEQFF
TRBV7-2,TRBJ2-2,many,CASSLAGRTGELFF
TRBV7-2,TRBJ1-4,many,CASSFPNEKLFF
TRBV6-6,TRBJ2-5,-,CASSYSGAGGFQETQYF
TRBV5-4,TRBJ2-3,-,CASSFRTGASTDTQYF
TRBV11-2,TRBJ1-5,many,CASSLDNSNQPQHF
TRBV12-3/TRBV12-4,TRBJ2-5,-,CASSPTPYGSLSETQYF
TRBV12-3/TRBV12-4,TRBJ1-2,-,CASRLTGSNYGYTF
TRBV28,TRBJ2-7,many,CASSSAVLGQYF
TRBV15,TRBJ1-4,-,CATSSLNGGLDEKLFF
TRBV15,TRBJ2-7,few,CATSSGLAGYEQYF
TRBV19,TRBJ1-1,-,CASSMATSGTEAFF
TRBV28,TRBJ2-5,few,CATLAVHIKTQYF
TRBV27,TRBJ1-2,many,CASSLSDLDGYTF
TRBV20-1,TRBJ2-2,few,CSARRDRDIGELFF
TRBV7-3,TRBJ2-2,many,CASSGSNTGELFF
TRBV6-5,TRBJ1-2,-,CASSYSKGGRTNYGYTF
TRBV12-3/TRBV12-4,TRBJ1-1,-,CANSKGGTTEAFF
TRBV6-5,TRBJ2-1,-,CASRRVLESEQFF
TRBV7-9,TRBJ1-5,-,CASSLGTSGNQPQHF